This passage covers 20 T cell receptor beta chains from one sample sequenced in a study of shared clonotypes between healthy human individuals. Sequenced by immunoSEQ multiplex PCR; TCRdb stores in-frame clones only, minus some. The profile shows around 510,000 clones, about 96% of them singletons. Material: naive CD4+ T cells sorted from blood. Noted subset: CD45RA+ positively selected. The receptors stem from a woman between 25 and 40 years old in good health.

CDR3 coding DNA: TGTGCCTGGAGTATTTTGACCGAACCCTATCAGCCCCAGCATTTT. This codes for CAWSILTEPYQPQHF. V and J are TRBV30 and TRBJ1-5; D not resolved. Germline V gives CDR1 GTSNPN, CDR2 SVGIG (reference sequence). V was cut by 2 bases and J by 5 bases, with 16 bases left in between. The CDR3 totals 15 residues.

The chain uses TRBV21-1 and TRBJ2-7; the table's D call, TRBD1, was not checked against the DNA. TRBV21-1 has pseudogene status. CDR3 length: 14 residues. The CDR3, as DNA: TGTGCCAGCAGCAAACCCACAGGGGACTACGAGCAGTACTTC. As protein: CASSKPTGDYEQYF.

This clone was seen once. V gene TRBV28 combines with J gene TRBJ2-2, with D perhaps matching TRBD2 (5 bases). Germline CDR1 reads MDHEN; CDR2 reads SYDVKM. The CDR3 is made up of 15 amino acids. V gave up 6 bases and J gave up 0 bases, with 11 bases separating them. The CDR3: CASRPSGANTGELFF. CDR3 nucleotides: TGTGCCAGCAGGCCCAGCGGAGCGAACACCGGGGAGCTGTTTTTT.

This clone was seen a few times. The rearrangement joins TRBV20-1 to TRBJ1-2; D is unclear. The CDR3 runs to 11 residues. Germline V gene data show CDR1 as DFQATT and CDR2 as SNEGSKA (reference sequence). Trimming shortened V by 6 bases and J by 4 bases, and 9 bases separated the two germline ends. The CDR3 DNA is TGCAGTGCCACCCTAGGCTATGGCTACACCTTC. It is translated as CSATLGYGYTF.

The chain links TRBV28 to TRBJ2-1; 7 bases line up with TRBD2. Unmatched junction bases numbered 10, after V lost 4 bases and J lost 7 bases. The CDR3 has 15 amino acids. CDR1 and CDR2 (germline): MDHEN, SYDVKM. CDR3 region: CASSSGGSDRNEQFF. The DNA for the CDR3 is TGTGCCAGCAGTTCCGGGGGGTCGGATCGGAATGAGCAGTTCTTC.

Concerning this clone: Other DNA sequences from this sample encode an identical CDR3 as well. The V gene is TRBV20-1, the J gene TRBJ2-3; D may correspond to TRBD1 or TRBD2 (5 bases each). Germline V gives CDR1 DFQATT, CDR2 SNEGSKA (reference sequence). This CDR3 contains 11 residues. The V end lost 5 bases, the J end lost 6 bases, and 9 bases lay between the germline ends. The CDR3: CSAPWGDTQYF. The CDR3 DNA reads TGCAGTGCTCCATGGGGGGATACGCAGTATTTT.

The chain couples TRBV7-9 to TRBJ2-7; a weak D match, TRBD2 (5 bases). CDR3 length equals 13 residues. Germline-derived CDR1 and CDR2 are SEHNR and FQNEAQ (reference sequence). V was pared by 3 bases and J by 3 bases, with 9 bases between. The CDR3 reads CASSFGVSYEQYF. The CDR3 DNA follows: TGTGCCAGCAGCTTCGGGGTTAGCTACGAGCAGTACTTC.

This chain joins TRBV7-9 and TRBJ2-3; D uncertain. The V gene lost 5 bases and the J gene lost 2 bases, with 14 bases spanning the gap. CDR1 and CDR2 (germline): SEHNR, FQNEAQ (reference sequence). The CDR3 has 15 amino acids. This CDR3 reads CASSQDNSYTDTQYF. For the CDR3, the DNA is TGTGCCAGCAGCCAAGACAACTCATACACAGATACGCAGTATTTT.

The V gene is TRBV28, the J gene TRBJ1-5, with 7 bases aligning to TRBD1. Germline CDR1 MDHEN, CDR2 SYDVKM. The CDR3 spans 19 residues. V trimming: 6 bases; J trimming: 4 bases; junction bases outside the gene matches: 21. For the CDR3, the DNA is TGTGCCAGCAGCCTCCGAGGTCTCTCAGACAGGGCCAGGAATCAGCCCCAGCATTTT. Amino acids: CASSLRGLSDRARNQPQHF.

The chain carries TRBV7-9 and TRBJ2-2; 7 bases agree with TRBD1. The V segment lost 8 bases and the J segment 4 bases; nucleotides outside the gene matches: 7. This CDR3 is 14 amino acids long. Germline assignment: CDR1 SEHNR and CDR2 FQNEAQ (reference sequence). The CDR3 sequence: CASYRQGRTGELFF. Written as DNA, the CDR3 is TGTGCCAGCTATCGACAGGGACGCACCGGGGAGCTGTTTTTT.

The rearrangement links TRBV28 to TRBJ1-2; 9 positions match TRBD1. With V trimmed by 4 bases and J by 6 bases, 12 bases remained unmatched. Germline CDR1 is MDHEN and CDR2 is SYDVKM. There are 16 residues in the CDR3. The CDR3 region is CASSSNSGTGIHGYTF. Here the CDR3 DNA reads TGTGCCAGCAGTTCCAACTCCGGGACAGGGATACATGGCTACACCTTC.

The chain links TRBV28 to TRBJ1-2; no clear D gene. Germline V CDR1 and CDR2: MDHEN, SYDVKM. This CDR3 has 12 amino acids. V was cut by 8 bases and J by 5 bases, with 12 bases left in between. The CDR3 reads CASSTLGYGYTF. The CDR3 bases are TGTGCCAGCTCCACTCTCGGATATGGCTACACCTTC.

The chain is built from TRBV6-5 and TRBJ1-6; 7 bases map to TRBD1. The CDR3 spans 13 residues. After removal of 4 bases from V and 7 bases from J, the junction contained 1 base not matched to a gene. The germline V gene encodes CDR1 MNHEY and CDR2 SVGAGI. The CDR3 is CASSLTGNSPLHF. As DNA, the CDR3 is TGTGCCAGCAGTTTGACAGGGAATTCACCCCTCCACTTT.

The V and J genes are TRBV19 and TRBJ2-7; TRBD1 matches 8 bases. V trimming: 6 bases; J trimming: 0 bases; junction bases outside the gene matches: 7. The CDR3 consists of 15 residues. Germline V lookup: CDR1 LNHDA, CDR2 SQIVND (reference sequence). The CDR3 DNA is TGTGCCAGTAGACCCGGGACAGGAAACTCCTACGAGCAGTACTTC. It codes for CASRPGTGNSYEQYF.

This chain joins TRBV11-3 and TRBJ2-1; TRBD2 aligns across 11 bases. Losses at the gene ends were 5 bases for V and 2 bases for J; bases not matched to a gene: 8. The V gene's germline CDR1 is SGHNT and CDR2 YENEEA. CDR3 size: 17 residues. The DNA for the CDR3 is TGTGCCAGCAGCCGCAGTGGGACTAGCGGTACCTACAATGAGCAGTTCTTC. Translating gives CASSRSGTSGTYNEQFF.

The rearrangement uses TRBV10-2 and TRBJ1-3; a possible D gene is TRBD1 (5 bases). The V gene lost 7 bases and the J gene lost 0 bases, with 16 bases spanning the gap. Per germline, CDR1 WSHSY and CDR2 SAAADI. The CDR3 runs 16 residues. The CDR3 DNA follows: TGCGCCAGCACCGGCGCCGGGACCCCCTCTGGAAACACCATATATTTT. It specifies CASTGAGTPSGNTIYF.

V usage is TRBV6-6 and J usage is TRBJ1-2, with unresolved D. Germline CDR1 and CDR2: MNHNY and SVGAGI (reference sequence). The CDR3 is 15 amino acids. Trimming took 2 bases from V and 0 from J, leaving 10 bases between them. The CDR3 loop is CASSYRRESNYGYTF. In DNA form, the CDR3 reads TGTGCCAGCAGTTACAGACGGGAATCTAACTATGGCTACACCTTC.

This clone was observed once. The V call is TRBV19, the J call TRBJ1-5; D is ambiguous. The germline gives CDR1 LNHDA, CDR2 SQIVND (reference sequence). V was cut by 3 bases and J by 0 bases, with 12 bases left in between. The CDR3 consists of 16 residues. CDR3 loop: CASSISSQYSNQPQHF. The CDR3, as DNA: TGTGCCAGTAGTATCTCGTCACAGTATAGCAATCAGCCCCAGCATTTT.

CDR3 in DNA: TGTGCCAGCTCACTAGACAGGTTTTCCTACGAGCAGTACTTC. Its protein is CASSLDRFSYEQYF. This chain connects TRBV18 to TRBJ2-7; D possibly corresponds to TRBD1 (6 bases). In germline, CDR1 is KGHSH, CDR2 LQKENI. The CDR3 is made up of 14 amino acids. The V gene lost 4 bases and the J gene lost 1 base, with 11 bases spanning the gap.

V is TRBV27 and J is TRBJ1-2, with a weak D call TRBD1 (6 bases). The CDR3 totals 17 residues. Per the germline V gene, CDR1 is MNHEY and CDR2 is SMNVEV (reference sequence). The V end lost 7 bases, the J end lost 0 bases, and 21 bases lay between the germline ends. CDR3 loop: CASKTPPTGNPNYGYTF. The CDR3 bases are TGTGCCAGCAAAACCCCACCCACAGGGAACCCTAACTATGGCTACACCTTC.